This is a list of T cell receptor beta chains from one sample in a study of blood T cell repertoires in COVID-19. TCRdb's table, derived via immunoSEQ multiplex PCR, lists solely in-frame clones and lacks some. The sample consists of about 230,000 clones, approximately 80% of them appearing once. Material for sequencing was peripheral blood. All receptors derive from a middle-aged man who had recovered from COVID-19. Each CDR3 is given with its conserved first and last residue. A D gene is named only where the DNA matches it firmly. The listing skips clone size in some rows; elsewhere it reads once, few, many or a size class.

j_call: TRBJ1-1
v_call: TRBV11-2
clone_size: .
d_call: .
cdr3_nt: TGTGCCAGCAGCTTAGGGACCGGGGTGAACACTGAAGCTTTCTTT
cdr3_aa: CASSLGTGVNTEAFF

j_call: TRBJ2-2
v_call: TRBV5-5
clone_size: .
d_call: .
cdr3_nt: TGTGCCAGCAGCTACCTACCGACAGCTACGAACACCGGGGAGCTGTTTTTT
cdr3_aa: CASSYLPTATNTGELFF

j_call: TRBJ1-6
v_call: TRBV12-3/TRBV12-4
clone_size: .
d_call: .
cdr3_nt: TGTGCCAGCAGTTTTATCCTGAATTCACCCCTCCACTTT
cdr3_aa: CASSFILNSPLHF

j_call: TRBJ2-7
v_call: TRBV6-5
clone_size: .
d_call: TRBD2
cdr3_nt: TGTGCCAGCAGCCTAGCCGGGACTAGGTCCTACGAGCAGTACTTC
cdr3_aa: CASSLAGTRSYEQYF

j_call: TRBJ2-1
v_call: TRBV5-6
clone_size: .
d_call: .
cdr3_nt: TGTGCCAGCAGCCCAGTGGGGGGTGGCGGGGACTACAATGAGCAGTTCTTC
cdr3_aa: CASSPVGGGGDYNEQFF

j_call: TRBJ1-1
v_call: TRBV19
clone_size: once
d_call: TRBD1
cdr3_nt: TGTGCCAGTAGTATAGGGTCTGCAGGGCAGGGGGGCACTGAAGCTTTCTTT
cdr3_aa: CASSIGSAGQGGTEAFF

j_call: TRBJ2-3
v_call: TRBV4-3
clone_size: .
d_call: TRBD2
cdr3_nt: TGCGCCAGCAGCCAAGATCGAGAAGCGGGAGCGGATACGCAGTATTTT
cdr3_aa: CASSQDREAGADTQYF

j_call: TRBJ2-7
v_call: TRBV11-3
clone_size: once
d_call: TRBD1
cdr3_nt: TGTGCCAGCAGCTTGGACAGGGGGCACTACGAGCAGTACTTC
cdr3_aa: CASSLDRGHYEQYF

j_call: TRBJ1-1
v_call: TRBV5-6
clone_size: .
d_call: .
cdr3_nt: TGTGCCAGCAGTTCCCCGGGGGGGAACACTGAAGCTTTCTTT
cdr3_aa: CASSSPGGNTEAFF

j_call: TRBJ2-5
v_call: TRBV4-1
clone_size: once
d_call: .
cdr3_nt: TGCGCCAGCAGCCAAGATTGGAGGATGGGAGAGACCCAGTACTTC
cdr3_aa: CASSQDWRMGETQYF

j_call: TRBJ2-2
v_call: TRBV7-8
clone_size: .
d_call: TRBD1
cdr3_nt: TGTGCCAGCAGCGACAGGGTCTTTGGCACCGGGGAGCTGTTTTTT
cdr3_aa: CASSDRVFGTGELFF

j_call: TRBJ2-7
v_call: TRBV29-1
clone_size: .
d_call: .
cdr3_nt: TGCAGCACGGTGGGGAGAAGGTACGAGCAGTACTTC
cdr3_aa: CSTVGRRYEQYF

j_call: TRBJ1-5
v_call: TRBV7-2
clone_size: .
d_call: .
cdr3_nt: TGTGCCAGCAGCTTACTCGGCGGTAGCAATCAGCCCCAGCATTTT
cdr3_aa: CASSLLGGSNQPQHF

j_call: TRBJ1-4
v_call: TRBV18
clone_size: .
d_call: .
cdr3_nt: TGTGCCAGCTCACGCAGTGCGGGAACTAATGAAAAACTGTTTTTT
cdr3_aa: CASSRSAGTNEKLFF